Following are 18 T cell receptor beta chains from one sample sequenced in a study of cytomegalovirus exposure and HLA in healthy donors (dated by TCRdb to 2016 to 2017). Receptor amplification or capture employed the immunoSEQ multiplex PCR assay. For the multiplex PCR, a mixture combining 60 forward primers for TCR Vbeta segments and 13 reverse primers for TCR Jbeta segments was used. What TCRdb holds here is the immuneACCESS table cut down to in-frame rearrangements. Part of the clones is not present; checked against another copy, under half of the missing clones reflect an unresolved V gene, and the others are unexplained. Counted in this sample were approximately 120,000 clones; about 81% of them appeared once. Of the sample, about 1% is held by the ten largest clones. The sequenced sample consisted of PBMCs. These receptor sequences come from a woman in her twenties or thirties in good health and CMV-seronegative.

The rearrangement joins TRBV11-1 to TRBJ2-5, with 11 bases lining up with TRBD2. V gave up 4 bases and J gave up 4 bases; unmatched junction bases: 8. Germline V gene data show CDR1 as SGHAT and CDR2 as FQDESV (reference sequence). The CDR3 extends over 16 amino acids. The CDR3 DNA follows: TGTGCCAGCAGCTCGGGGACTAGCGGATTTGGAGAGACCCAGTACTTC. Its translation is CASSSGTSGFGETQYF.

The count of this clone is one. The chain carries TRBV16 and TRBJ2-7, with D tentatively TRBD2 (5 bases). Trimming left V 0 bases short and J 2 bases short, with 8 bases between. Germline CDR1 and CDR2: KGHSY and FQNENV. CDR3 length: 14 amino acids. CDR3 protein: CASSQSGVTYEQYF. Here the CDR3 DNA reads TGTGCCAGCAGCCAATCCGGGGTCACCTACGAGCAGTACTTC. The complete variable domain, with remaining parts taken from reference TRBV16 and TRBJ2-7, reads GEEVAQTPKHLVRGEGQKAKLYCAPIKGHSYVFWYQQVLKNEFKFLISFQNENVFDETGMPKERFSAKCLPNSPCSLEIQATKLEDSAVYFCASSQSGVTYEQYFGPGTRLTVT.

The chain has TRBV14 and TRBJ2-1; D is possibly TRBD1 (6 bases). This CDR3 contains 16 residues. Per the germline V gene, CDR1 is SGHDN and CDR2 is FVKESK. Deletions cut 4 bases from V and 2 bases from J, with 15 bases between. CDR3 sequence reads: CASSLFNRVTYNEQFF. CDR3 coding DNA: TGTGCCAGCAGCCTGTTCAACAGGGTTACCTACAATGAGCAGTTCTTC.

The rearrangement uses TRBV5-6 and TRBJ2-1, with D tentatively TRBD2 (5 bases). CDR1 SGHDT and CDR2 YYEEEE come from the germline V gene. This CDR3 is built from 13 residues. Trimming took 4 bases from V and 8 from J, leaving 13 bases between them. The CDR3 loop reads CASSPSLTDEQFF. CDR3 nucleotides: TGTGCCAGCAGCCCTAGCCTCACAGATGAGCAGTTCTTC.

The chain is built from TRBV9 and TRBJ2-1; possibly TRBD2 for D (5 bases). The CDR3 totals 17 residues. Trimming pared 4 bases from V and 2 bases from J, leaving 19 bases between. Per germline, CDR1 SGDLS and CDR2 YYNGEE. CDR3 protein: CASSPRTGNQPYNEQFF. CDR3 bases: TGTGCCAGCAGCCCCCGGACGGGAAATCAACCCTACAATGAGCAGTTCTTC. Filled out from reference TRBV9 and TRBJ2-1, the complete variable domain reads DSGVTQTPKHLITATGQRVTLRCSPRSGDLSVYWYQQSLDQGLQFLIQYYNGEERAKGNILERFSAQQFPDLHSELNLSSLELGDSALYFCASSPRTGNQPYNEQFFGPGTRLTVL.

The chain joins TRBV7-2 to TRBJ2-7; D might be TRBD2 (5 bases). Germline lookup yields CDR1 SGHTA and CDR2 FQGNSA. V lost 5 bases and J 6 bases, leaving 17 bases between the germline ends. This CDR3 region has 14 residues. The CDR3 loop is CASSRDLVGLEQYF. CDR3 DNA: TGTGCCAGCAGCCGCGACTTAGTAGGACTCGAGCAGTACTTC. Based on the CDR3 plus reference TRBV7-2 and TRBJ2-7, the full variable domain is GAGVSQSPSNKVTEKGKDVELRCDPISGHTALYWYRQSLGQGLEFLIYFQGNSAPDKSGLPSDRFSAERTGGSVSTLTIQRTQQEDSAVYLCASSRDLVGLEQYFGPGTRLTVT.

The J gene is TRBJ1-4, the V gene TRBV2; 8 bases agree with TRBD1. CDR1 and CDR2 (germline): SNHLY, FYNNEI. The CDR3 has 14 residues. V was clipped by 7 bases and J by 8 bases; unmatched bases: 9. The CDR3: CASNLGTGREKLFF. The CDR3 DNA follows: TGTGCCAGCAATCTCGGGACAGGACGGGAAAAACTGTTTTTT.

The chain carries TRBV30 and TRBJ2-1, with D unresolved. The CDR3 sequence is 14 residues long. Germline CDR1 reads GTSNPN; CDR2 reads SVGIG (reference sequence). V lost 8 bases and J 0 bases, leaving 14 bases between the germline ends. The CDR3: CAGAASSSYNEQFF. CDR3 nucleotide sequence: TGTGCCGGAGCAGCGAGTAGCTCCTACAATGAGCAGTTCTTC. Together with reference TRBV30 and TRBJ2-1, the CDR3 gives the full variable domain: SQTIHQWPATLVQPVGSPLSLECTVEGTSNPNLYWYRQAAGRGLQLLFYSVGIGQISSEVPQNLSASRPQDRQFILSSKKLLLSDSGFYLCAGAASSSYNEQFFGPGTRLTVL.

The CDR3 here is CASRMTGTYGYTF. The CDR3 nucleotides are TGTGCCAGCAGGATGACAGGGACCTATGGCTACACCTTC. V usage is TRBV6-5 and J usage is TRBJ1-2; 7 bases align to TRBD1. CDR3 length equals 13 residues. The J segment lost 4 bases and the V segment lost 6 bases, leaving 5 bases of the junction unmatched. Germline V gene data show CDR1 as MNHEY and CDR2 as SVGAGI.

V gene TRBV27 combines with J gene TRBJ2-1; TRBD1 aligns across 8 bases. The trim removed 5 bases at V and 3 bases at J, leaving 12 bases unmatched. This CDR3 contains 17 residues. From germline, CDR1 is MNHEY and CDR2 SMNVEV (reference sequence). The CDR3 here is CASSQRPSGTGYNEQFF. CDR3 DNA: TGTGCCAGCAGTCAGCGCCCCTCCGGGACAGGCTACAATGAGCAGTTCTTC.

Worth noting for this clone: Distinct nucleotide sequences in the sample also encode this CDR3. J is TRBJ2-1 and V is TRBV27; TRBD2 agrees at 12 bases. V lost 4 bases, J lost 0 bases, and 1 base stayed unmatched. There are 16 residues in the CDR3. The germline V gene encodes CDR1 MNHEY and CDR2 SMNVEV (reference sequence). CDR3 sequence (DNA): TGTGCCAGCAGTTCGACTAGCGGGGGCTCCTACAATGAGCAGTTCTTC. Translating gives CASSSTSGGSYNEQFF.

V usage is TRBV7-9 and J usage is TRBJ1-1, with D perhaps matching TRBD1 (6 bases). This CDR3 has 13 residues. Germline-derived CDR1 and CDR2 are SEHNR and FQNEAQ (reference sequence). Trimming cost V 2 bases and J 4 bases, with 8 bases left between them. CDR3 sequence reads: CASSLQGSTEAFF. The CDR3 DNA reads TGTGCCAGCAGCTTACAGGGGAGCACTGAAGCTTTCTTT.

V usage is TRBV6-5 and J usage is TRBJ1-2; TRBD1 aligns across 7 bases. CDR1 is MNHEY, CDR2 SVGAGI, per germline. The CDR3 is 13 residues long. V trimming: 8 bases; J trimming: 5 bases; junction bases outside the gene matches: 8. CDR3 amino acids: CASCPTGKYGYTF. CDR3 sequence (DNA): TGTGCCAGCTGCCCGACAGGGAAATATGGCTACACCTTC.

V and J are TRBV19 and TRBJ2-1; D gene uncertain. Trimming pared 5 bases from V and 0 bases from J, leaving 5 bases between. The germline gives CDR1 LNHDA, CDR2 SQIVND (reference sequence). The CDR3 length is 13 residues. This CDR3 is CASSPFSYNEQFF. The DNA of the CDR3 is TGTGCCAGTAGTCCTTTCTCCTACAATGAGCAGTTCTTC.

The chain is built from TRBV7-2 and TRBJ1-1; TRBD1 is a possible D gene (5 bases). Germline assignment: CDR1 SGHTA and CDR2 FQGNSA. This CDR3 contains 14 residues. Between the trimmed V and J ends, which lost 5 bases and 2 bases, there was a span of 12 bases. CDR3 sequence (DNA): TGTGCCAGCAGCCCGGTGGGGGGAAACACTGAAGCTTTCTTT. Residues: CASSPVGGNTEAFF.

The rearrangement uses TRBV4-2 and TRBJ1-2, with 7 bases identical to TRBD1. Germline-derived CDR1 and CDR2 are LGHNA and YNFKEQ. J gave up 3 bases and V 2 bases, and 6 bases lay outside the gene matches. This CDR3 contains 15 residues. CDR3 DNA sequence: TGTGCCAGCAGCCAACCGGACAGGACCTACTATGGCTACACCTTC. Its translation is CASSQPDRTYYGYTF.

The chain carries TRBV19 and TRBJ2-5, with a possible D match to TRBD2 (7 bases). CDR3 size: 14 residues. V lost 6 bases to trimming and J lost 5 bases, with 16 bases between them. Per germline, CDR1 LNHDA and CDR2 SQIVND (reference sequence). CDR3 protein: CASRLGGGGETQYF. The CDR3 region has the DNA TGTGCCAGTAGGCTGGGGGGGGGCGGGGAGACCCAGTACTTC.

The V gene is TRBV11-2, the J gene TRBJ2-5; the D is unclear. The end of the DNA aligns better with TRBJ2-7, so the J call may be wrong. Germline V lookup: CDR1 SGHAT, CDR2 FQNNGV. The CDR3 has 11 residues. The CDR3 nucleotides are TGTGCCAGCAGCTCTATCTACGAGCAGTACTTC. It translates to CASSSIYEQYF.